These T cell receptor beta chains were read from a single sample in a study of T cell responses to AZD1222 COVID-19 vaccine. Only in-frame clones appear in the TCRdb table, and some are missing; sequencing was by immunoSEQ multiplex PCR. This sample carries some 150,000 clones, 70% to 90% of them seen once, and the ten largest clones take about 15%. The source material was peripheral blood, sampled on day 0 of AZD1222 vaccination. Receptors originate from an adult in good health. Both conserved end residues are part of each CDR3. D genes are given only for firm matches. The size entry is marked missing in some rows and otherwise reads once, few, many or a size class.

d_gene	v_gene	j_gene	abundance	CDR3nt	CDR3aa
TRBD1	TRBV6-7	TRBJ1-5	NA	TGTGCCAGCAGGGAGTACAGGGGTTATGATCAGCCCCAGCATTTT	CASREYRGYDQPQHF
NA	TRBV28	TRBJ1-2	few	TGTGCCAGCAGTCCTATCTCCACCACCGGCTCCTGGGCTAACTATGGCTACACCTTC	CASSPISTTGSWANYGYTF
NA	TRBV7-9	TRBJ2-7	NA	TGTGCCAGCAGCTTAGCAGAGGTTGAGCAGTACTTC	CASSLAEVEQYF
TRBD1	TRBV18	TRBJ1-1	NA	TGTGCCAGCTCTCGCGACAGGGGAGCTTTCTTT	CASSRDRGAFF
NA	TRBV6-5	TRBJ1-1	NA	TGTGCCAGCAGTTACTCGATGAATATGGACACTGAAGCTTTCTTT	CASSYSMNMDTEAFF
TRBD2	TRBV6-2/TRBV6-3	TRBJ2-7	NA	TGTGCCAGCAGTACGGGACTAGTACCCGAGCAGTACTTC	CASSTGLVPEQYF
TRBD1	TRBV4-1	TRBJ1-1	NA	TGCGCCAGCAGCCAGGACCGGGACAGGGTTGTCACTGAAGCTTTCTTT	CASSQDRDRVVTEAFF
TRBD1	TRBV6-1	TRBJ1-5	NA	TGTGCCAGCAGTGAAGGAGGGACAGCACGGCCCCAGCATTTT	CASSEGGTARPQHF
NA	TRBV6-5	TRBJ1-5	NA	TGTGCCAGCAGTCAGTACAATAGCAATCAGCCCCAGCATTTT	CASSQYNSNQPQHF
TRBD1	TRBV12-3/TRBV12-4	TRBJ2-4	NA	TGTGCCAGCAGGTCAGGGGGTGGGGACATTCAGTACTTC	CASRSGGGDIQYF
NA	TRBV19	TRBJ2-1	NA	TGTGCCAGTAGCAGGGTTCTCAATGAGCAGTTCTTC	CASSRVLNEQFF
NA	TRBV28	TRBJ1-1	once	TGTGCCAGCAGCCAGCTGAGCGGGGGAGGGAACACTGAAGCTTTCTTT	CASSQLSGGGNTEAFF
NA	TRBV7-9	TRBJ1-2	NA	TGTGCCAGCAGCTTAACCGGGACTAACTATGGCTACACCTTC	CASSLTGTNYGYTF
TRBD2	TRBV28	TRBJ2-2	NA	TGTGCCAGCAGTTTGCCCACTAGCGGGGGGAAGCTGTTTTTT	CASSLPTSGGKLFF
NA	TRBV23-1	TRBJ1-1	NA	TGCGCCAGCACCCCCTGCGGGCGTAACACTGAAGCTTTCTTT	CASTPCGRNTEAFF
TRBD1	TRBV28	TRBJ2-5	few	TGTGCCAGCAGTCCCGGGACAGGCCTCAGCGGGGAGACCCAGTACTTC	CASSPGTGLSGETQYF
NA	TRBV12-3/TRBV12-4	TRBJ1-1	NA	TGTGCCAGCAGTTTTTATGTCGCTGAAGCTTTCTTT	CASSFYVAEAFF
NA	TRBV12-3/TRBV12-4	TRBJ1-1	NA	TGTGCCAGCAGTTTCGGTGGGAAAGCTTTCTTT	CASSFGGKAFF
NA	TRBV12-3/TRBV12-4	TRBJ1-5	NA	TGTGCCAGCAGTTTAGGTGGGCCCCAGCATTTT	CASSLGGPQHF
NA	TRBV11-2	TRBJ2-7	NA	TGTGCCAGCAGTCAACCAGGGATTCCCTACGAGCAGTACTTC	CASSQPGIPYEQYF
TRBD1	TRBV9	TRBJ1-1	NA	TGTGCCAGCAGCGTACTGGGACAGGGCGAGGAAGCTTTCTTT	CASSVLGQGEEAFF
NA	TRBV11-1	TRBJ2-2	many	TGTGCCAGCAGCCCCCGGGACGGGAACACCGGGGAGCTGTTTTTT	CASSPRDGNTGELFF
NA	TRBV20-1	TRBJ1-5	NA	TGCAGTGCTGGTGGGGGTAGCAATCAGCCCCAGCATTTT	CSAGGGSNQPQHF
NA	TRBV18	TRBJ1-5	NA	TGTGCCAGCTCACTGGGGGCGCCTCCTCAGGCCTCGGATAGCAATCAGCCCCAGCATTTT	CASSLGAPPQASDSNQPQHF
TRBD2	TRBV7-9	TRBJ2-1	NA	TGTGCCAGCAGCTTCGTACCGGGACTAGCGGCCTACAATGAGCAGTTCTTC	CASSFVPGLAAYNEQFF
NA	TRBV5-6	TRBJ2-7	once	TGTGCCAGCAGCCGAACCGGGACTGAGTCCTACGAGCAGTACTTC	CASSRTGTESYEQYF
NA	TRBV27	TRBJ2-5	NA	TGTGCCAGCAGTTATTGGCAGGGCTCGGAAACCCAGTACTTC	CASSYWQGSETQYF
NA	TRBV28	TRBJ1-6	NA	TGTGCCAGCACCCCCGGGCAGGGTTTCTCACCCCTCCACTTT	CASTPGQGFSPLHF
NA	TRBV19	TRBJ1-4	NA	TGTGCCCGCCATTGGAGGGATAGCGAAAAACTGTTTTTT	CARHWRDSEKLFF
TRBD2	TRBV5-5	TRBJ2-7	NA	TGTGCCAGCAGCCGGCTAGCGGGGGAGCAGTACTTC	CASSRLAGEQYF
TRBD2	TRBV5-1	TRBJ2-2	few	TGCGCCAGCAGCTTACCAGCGGGGGGGCCATCTGGGACCGGGGAGCTGTTTTTT	CASSLPAGGPSGTGELFF
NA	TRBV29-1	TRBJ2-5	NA	TGCAGCGTTGCATTTGGGCAAGGAACGAGCGGGACCCAGTACTTC	CSVAFGQGTSGTQYF
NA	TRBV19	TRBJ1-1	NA	TGTGCCAGTAGTACCTACACTGAAGCTTTCTTT	CASSTYTEAFF
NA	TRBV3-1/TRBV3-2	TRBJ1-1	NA	TGTGCCAGCAGCCAAGTCTTGGTTCCCACTGAAGCTTTCTTT	CASSQVLVPTEAFF